The rows below give T cell receptor beta chains drawn from one sample of a study of early T cells in non-severe SARS-CoV-2 infection. TCRdb re-called the 5' RACE reads with MiXCR, one entry per CDR3 protein. The sample contains about 71,000 distinct CDR3 sequences, roughly 13% of which appear only once. Sequenced material: whole blood. The receptors were gathered from an adult who was a healthcare worker with PCR-confirmed SARS-CoV-2 infection or an uninfected control (not recorded which). Both conserved end residues are part of each CDR3. Clone size is not always given. Where it is, it says once, few, many or a class for expanded clones.

v_gene,abundance,CDR3aa
TRBV7-6,-,CASSLGDSEAFF
TRBV11-1,few,CASSPGLAGVTGELFF
TRBV9,few,CASSVGPRLSEQYF
TRBV11-2,many,CASSSRTRTEAQYF
TRBV25-1,many,CASYGTGGFNEKLFF
TRBV7-9,many,CASSLAHQDYYGYTF
TRBV19,few,CASSIPPSGGFYNEQFF
TRBV19,few,CASSTLDRPQGPNEQFF
TRBV27,many,CASSPRRGLPLHF
TRBV29-1,few,CSVEPAGGYNEQFF
TRBV19,many,CASSKGPLGEQFF
TRBV6-5,-,CASSSRKMNTEAFF
TRBV7-2,few,CASISGTGGTEAFF
TRBV10-2,-,CARAGTSAQETQYF
TRBV19,few,CASSGGGSQPQHF
TRBV6-5,-,CASRGGWGEKLFF
TRBV12-3/TRBV12-4,-,CASSLNRGAQETQYF
TRBV4-2,-,CASSQGDSPADTQYF
TRBV29-1,-,CSVGGRGPEDTEAFF
TRBV11-2,-,CASSLGPGASNIQYF
TRBV20-1,-,CSARGASPGADTQYF
TRBV5-4,-,CASSSTAGSAYEQYF
TRBV28,few,CAINRLGTKTYEQYF
TRBV11-3,few,CASSLGPTGEAFF